In this sample, the clone carrying this T cell receptor (beta chain) turned up a few times. Patients of the Seattle cohort, enrolled during active infection, were followed longitudinally. These data come from a study of blood T cell repertoires in COVID-19. As for the study in general: Samples representing acute and convalescent COVID-19 were sourced from the United States, Italy and Spain.

The assay was immunoSEQ multiplex PCR, and TCRdb's table has in-frame clones only and misses some. This sample has 300,000 to 400,000 clones; about nine tenths occur once, and the top ten carry more than 5.5%. Germline V gene lookup returns CDR1 SNHLY and CDR2 FYNNEI. The V gene lost 2 bases and the J gene lost 2 bases, with 16 bases spanning the gap. The CDR3 sequence is 17 residues long. The material sequenced was peripheral blood. The origin of this receptor is an older woman with COVID-19, enrolled during active disease. The chain combines TRBV2 with TRBJ1-3, with D perhaps TRBD1 (5 bases). CDR3 residues: CASSELSSGYAGNTIYF. CDR3 coding DNA: TGTGCCAGCAGTGAACTCTCCTCAGGGTACGCTGGAAACACCATATATTTT. Full variable domain (rest looked up from reference TRBV2 and TRBJ1-3): EPEVTQTPSHQVTQMGQEVILRCVPISNHLYFYWYRQILGQKVEFLVSFYNNEISEKSEIFDDQFSVERPDGSNFTLKIRSTKLEDSAMYFCASSELSSGYAGNTIYFGEGSWLTVV.